These 28 T cell receptor beta chains share one sample of origin, sequenced in a study of cytomegalovirus exposure and HLA in healthy donors. TCRdb's table, derived via immunoSEQ multiplex PCR, lists solely in-frame clones and lacks some. The table records roughly 130,000 clones, about nine tenths of them present only once. The sequenced material came from PBMCs. The source of these receptors is a man younger than 35 in good health and CMV-seronegative.

V is TRBV30 and J is TRBJ2-7; 13 nucleotides agree with TRBD2. Germline V gene lookup returns CDR1 GTSNPN and CDR2 SVGIG (reference sequence). Trimming removed 2 bases from V and 3 bases from J; junction bases left unmatched: 13. This CDR3 is built from 18 residues. The CDR3 DNA follows: TGTGCCTGGAGTATCCGGGGACTAGCGGGACTGCTTAACTACGAGCAGTACTTC. It translates to CAWSIRGLAGLLNYEQYF.

V gene TRBV7-2 combines with J gene TRBJ2-5; D gene unclear. V was trimmed by 2 bases and J by 4 bases, leaving 5 bases between them. The CDR3 sequence is 12 residues long. CDR1 and CDR2 (germline): SGHTA, FQGNSA. CDR3 in DNA: TGTGCCAGCAGCTTATACGGAGAGACCCAGTACTTC. Translation gives CASSLYGETQYF.

The chain links TRBV27 to TRBJ2-2, with D possibly TRBD2 on 6 matching bases. The CDR3 runs to 18 residues. V shed 7 bases and J shed 4 bases, with 25 bases lying between them. Germline V gene data show CDR1 as MNHEY and CDR2 as SMNVEV (reference sequence). CDR3 coding DNA: TGTGCCAGCAAACATCATGGGTTACTAGCTCTTAGCACCGGGGAGCTGTTTTTT. Translated, it gives CASKHHGLLALSTGELFF.

The V call is TRBV5-1, the J call TRBJ2-2; TRBD1 aligns across 9 bases. Germline-derived CDR1 and CDR2 are SGHRS and YFSETQ. The trim removed 2 bases at V and 0 bases at J, leaving 2 bases unmatched. There are 16 residues in the CDR3. CDR3 DNA: TGCGCCAGCAGCTTACAGGGGGCCTCGAACACCGGGGAGCTGTTTTTT. Translation: CASSLQGASNTGELFF. The full variable domain, its missing parts supplied by reference TRBV5-1 and TRBJ2-2, is KAGVTQTPRYLIKTRGQQVTLSCSPISGHRSVSWYQQTPGQGLQFLFEYFSETQRNKGNFPGRFSGRQFSNSRSEMNVSTLELGDSALYLCASSLQGASNTGELFFGEGSRLTVL.

This chain connects TRBV5-8 to TRBJ2-3; 9 nucleotides match TRBD2. The trim removed 0 bases at V and 2 bases at J, leaving 4 bases unmatched. This CDR3 has 16 amino acids. Germline V gives CDR1 SGHTS, CDR2 YDEGEE. This chain's CDR3 is CASSLVGTSFTDTQYF. The CDR3 DNA sequence: TGTGCCAGCAGCTTGGTCGGGACTAGCTTCACAGATACGCAGTATTTT.

The DNA of the CDR3 is TGCGCCAGCAGCCAAGATTCCCAGCGGCCATACAATGAGCAGTTCTTC. This translates into CASSQDSQRPYNEQFF. This rearrangement joins TRBV4-1 to TRBJ2-1, with a weak D call TRBD2 (5 bases). Germline V gives CDR1 MGHRA, CDR2 YSYEKL. The CDR3 sequence is 16 residues long. Trimming took off 0 bases at V and 4 bases at J, with 13 bases between the two ends.

This chain uses TRBV4-3 with TRBJ2-1; tentatively, D is TRBD2 (5 bases). V was pared by 0 bases and J by 0 bases, with 9 bases between. Germline V gives CDR1 LGHNA, CDR2 YSLEER. This CDR3 is built from 16 residues. The CDR3 is CASSQDLGASYNEQFF. The CDR3 bases are TGCGCCAGCAGCCAAGATTTGGGAGCCTCCTACAATGAGCAGTTCTTC.

This chain joins TRBV5-1 and TRBJ1-6; TRBD1 is a possible D gene (5 bases). V shed 3 bases and J shed 7 bases, with 11 bases lying between them. This CDR3 region has 14 residues. Germline V gives CDR1 SGHRS, CDR2 YFSETQ. The CDR3 nucleotides read TGCGCCAGCAGCTCGGGGACTGGGAATTCACCCCTCCACTTT. This sequence encodes CASSSGTGNSPLHF.

The chain joins TRBV2 to TRBJ2-3; 7 nucleotides match TRBD1. With V trimmed by 7 bases and J by 4 bases, 5 bases remained unmatched. The CDR3 has 13 amino acids. Germline CDR1 SNHLY, CDR2 FYNNEI. The CDR3 spells CASKIQGPDTQYF. Written as DNA, the CDR3 is TGTGCCAGCAAAATACAGGGGCCAGATACGCAGTATTTT.

The V call is TRBV4-1, the J call TRBJ1-2; D not certain. Trimming cost V 3 bases and J 6 bases, with 17 bases left between them. CDR3 size: 15 residues. The germline CDR1 and CDR2 sequences are MGHRA and YSYEKL. This chain's CDR3 is CASSQVVASGNGYTF. CDR3 coding DNA: TGCGCCAGCAGCCAGGTGGTGGCGTCGGGGAATGGCTACACCTTC.

This chain joins TRBV29-1 and TRBJ2-3, with 11 bases that match TRBD2. V shed 4 bases and J 4 bases; nucleotides not matched to a gene: 4. The CDR3 spans 14 residues. The germline V gene encodes CDR1 SQVTM and CDR2 ANQGSEA. CDR3 in amino acids: CSVVLAGGADTQYF. The CDR3 DNA reads as TGCAGCGTTGTCCTAGCGGGGGGCGCAGATACGCAGTATTTT.

The chain joins TRBV2 to TRBJ2-1, with D hard to call. Trimming took 6 bases from V and 4 from J, leaving 16 bases between them. Germline-derived CDR1 and CDR2 are SNHLY and FYNNEI. The CDR3 sequence is 15 residues long. CDR3 residues: CASRQSLLSYNEQFF. The CDR3 coding sequence is TGTGCCAGCAGGCAAAGTCTACTGTCGTACAATGAGCAGTTCTTC. Full variable domain (rest looked up from reference TRBV2 and TRBJ2-1): EPEVTQTPSHQVTQMGQEVILRCVPISNHLYFYWYRQILGQKVEFLVSFYNNEISEKSEIFDDQFSVERPDGSNFTLKIRSTKLEDSAMYFCASRQSLLSYNEQFFGPGTRLTVL.

The chain uses TRBV7-9 and TRBJ2-1; the match to TRBD1 covers 10 bases. V shed 0 bases and J 6 bases; nucleotides not matched to a gene: 8. The CDR3 length is 17 residues. Germline V CDR1 and CDR2: SEHNR, FQNEAQ (reference sequence). CDR3 amino acids: CASSLAPGTGESNEQFF. The CDR3 DNA follows: TGTGCCAGCAGCTTAGCCCCTGGGACAGGGGAGTCCAATGAGCAGTTCTTC.

The chain recombines TRBV10-3 with TRBJ1-1; tentatively, D is TRBD1 (5 bases). V gave up 7 bases and J gave up 2 bases, with 20 bases separating them. The CDR3 extends over 16 amino acids. CDR1 is ENHRY, CDR2 SYGVKD, per germline. The CDR3 loop reads CAITEHQGFTNTEAFF. The CDR3 bases are TGTGCCATCACCGAGCACCAGGGTTTTACTAACACTGAAGCTTTCTTT.

The table lists this clone with a count of one. V and J are TRBV6-1 and TRBJ2-7; D perhaps matches TRBD2 (6 bases). V was clipped by 7 bases and J by 8 bases, with 15 bases between them. The CDR3 runs to 12 residues. Germline CDR1 is MNHNS and CDR2 is SASEGT. CDR3 amino acids: CASMRGSGQQYF. As DNA, the CDR3 is TGTGCCAGCATGCGGGGTTCCGGGCAGCAGTACTTC.

The chain has TRBV5-1 and TRBJ1-5; D is perhaps TRBD1 (5 bases). This CDR3 region has 15 residues. Germline assignment: CDR1 SGHRS and CDR2 YFSETQ. The ends were cut back, 3 bases at V and 5 bases at J, with 15 bases in the middle. Written as DNA, the CDR3 is TGCGCCAGCAGCTGGGGGGGGACTGCGGATCAGCCCCAGCATTTT. Its protein is CASSWGGTADQPQHF.

The chain carries TRBV5-4 and TRBJ1-1; D perhaps matches TRBD1 (6 bases). CDR3 size: 14 residues. The germline gives CDR1 SGHNT, CDR2 YYREEE (reference sequence). Trimming shortened V by 0 bases and J by 3 bases, and 9 bases separated the two germline ends. As DNA, the CDR3 is TGTGCCAGCAGCTTGGAGGCAGGGGACACTGAAGCTTTCTTT. Protein: CASSLEAGDTEAFF.

The V gene is TRBV19, the J gene TRBJ1-1; tentative D call: TRBD1 (6 bases). Germline V gene lookup returns CDR1 LNHDA and CDR2 SQIVND (reference sequence). CDR3 size: 15 residues. The ends were cut back, 4 bases at V and 4 bases at J, with 16 bases in the middle. The CDR3 spells CASSTNGQISTEAFF. The DNA of the CDR3 is TGTGCCAGTAGTACCAATGGACAGATAAGCACTGAAGCTTTCTTT.

This clone was picked up one time. The chain carries TRBV5-4 and TRBJ2-1; weak D call: TRBD1 (6 bases). The CDR3 is made up of 16 amino acids. CDR1 and CDR2 (germline): SGHNT, YYREEE (reference sequence). V was clipped by 1 base and J by 2 bases, with 13 bases between them. CDR3 in amino acids: CASSLRAGVAYNEQFF. The DNA for the CDR3 is TGTGCCAGCAGCTTGCGGGCAGGGGTAGCCTACAATGAGCAGTTCTTC. Filled out from reference TRBV5-4 and TRBJ2-1, the complete variable domain reads ETGVTQSPTHLIKTRGQQVTLRCSSQSGHNTVSWYQQALGQGPQFIFQYYREEENGRGNFPPRFSGLQFPNYSSELNVNALELDDSALYLCASSLRAGVAYNEQFFGPGTRLTVL.

This clone was seen once. This sequence joins TRBV7-9 and TRBJ2-1, with 11 positions matching TRBD2. The CDR3 sequence is 17 residues long. Looked up from germline, CDR1 is SEHNR and CDR2 is FQNEAQ (reference sequence). V shed 5 bases, J shed 8 bases, and the junction held 14 bases outside the gene matches. CDR3 DNA sequence: TGTGCCAGCAGCCCTGGGGTAGCGGGGGGGTGGTGGGATGAGCAGTTCTTC. Residues: CASSPGVAGGWWDEQFF.

The chain has TRBV10-3 and TRBJ2-1, with 11 bases matching TRBD1. Unmatched junction bases numbered 8, after V lost 2 bases and J lost 5 bases. CDR3 length: 17 residues. Germline V gene lookup returns CDR1 ENHRY and CDR2 SYGVKD. CDR3 in DNA: TGTGCCATCAGTGAGCCGCTGGACAGGGGGCGGAACAATGAGCAGTTCTTC. Its translation: CAISEPLDRGRNNEQFF.

V and J are TRBV30 and TRBJ1-5; D is unresolved. The CDR3 is made up of 14 amino acids. Germline CDR1 is GTSNPN and CDR2 is SVGIG (reference sequence). Trimming pared 0 bases from V and 7 bases from J, leaving 13 bases between. CDR3 region: CAWSVLGARQPQHF. The CDR3 DNA follows: TGTGCCTGGAGTGTACTGGGAGCGAGGCAGCCCCAGCATTTT.

This clone occurred many times. DNA for the CDR3: TGTGCAAGTCGCTTAGCGGCCCGCGGAGGGAGTAGTTTCCTTCGACAAGAGACCCAGTACTTC. This translates into CASRLAARGGSSFLRQETQYF. The rearrangement joins TRBV12-2 to TRBJ2-5; TRBD2, the table's D call, lacks a check against the DNA. TRBV12-2 is shown as a pseudogene. The CDR3 has 21 residues.

The chain recombines TRBV9 with TRBJ2-2; D not resolved. The CDR3 runs to 17 residues. Germline assignment: CDR1 SGDLS and CDR2 YYNGEE. Trimming took off 4 bases at V and 0 bases at J, with 16 bases between the two ends. As DNA, the CDR3 is TGTGCCAGCAGCCCGCCTGGTGGCGGCGCGAACACCGGGGAGCTGTTTTTT. This sequence encodes CASSPPGGGANTGELFF.

This chain joins TRBV19 and TRBJ1-2, with TRBD1 as a possible D gene (5 bases). The germline CDR1 and CDR2 sequences are LNHDA and SQIVND (reference sequence). Between the trimmed V and J ends, which lost 6 bases and 6 bases, there was a span of 8 bases. The CDR3 runs to 11 residues. DNA for the CDR3: TGTGCCAGTAGCCTCAGGGATGGCTACACCTTC. Translation gives CASSLRDGYTF.

The V gene is TRBV10-3, the J gene TRBJ1-2, with D maybe TRBD1 (6 bases). There are 13 residues in the CDR3. The V and J ends lost 5 bases and 1 base respectively, with 8 bases between them. Germline V gives CDR1 ENHRY, CDR2 SYGVKD. The CDR3 sequence is CAISLQGNYGYTF. The CDR3 DNA follows: TGTGCCATCAGTCTACAGGGTAACTATGGCTACACCTTC.

The V call is TRBV4-1, the J call TRBJ2-7; 7 nucleotides line up with TRBD1. The CDR3 has 18 residues. The germline V gene has CDR1 MGHRA and CDR2 YSYEKL. V trimming: 1 base; J trimming: 0 bases; junction bases outside the gene matches: 12. CDR3 in amino acids: CASSQVTSGTASSYEQYF. CDR3 in DNA: TGCGCCAGCAGCCAAGTGACCTCCGGGACAGCCTCCTCCTACGAGCAGTACTTC.

This clone was seen once. The chain couples TRBV9 to TRBJ1-1, with unresolved D. V lost 0 bases, J lost 2 bases, and 8 bases lay in between. The length of the CDR3 is 14 residues. Germline loops: CDR1 SGDLS, CDR2 YYNGEE. In DNA form, the CDR3 reads TGTGCCAGCAGCGTAGCGGGAGCCAACACTGAAGCTTTCTTT. It is translated as CASSVAGANTEAFF.